The clone carrying this T cell receptor beta chain has only a few counts. This specimen comes from a study of blood T cell repertoires in COVID-19. Study-level information: Sources were T cells, B-cell-depleted T cells, or PBMCs; the material itself was cDNA or gDNA.

Study processing details: Nucleated cell number was recorded as an estimate derived from reference gene primer amplification. Measured with immunoSEQ multiplex PCR; TCRdb has only the in-frame clones, and not every one. The DNA gave D and trimming, while V, J and clone size come from that table. The profile shows approximately 440,000 clones, about 85% of them singletons. All enrollees were roughly 18 to 95 years old and from about two dozen US areas. The CDR3 totals 13 residues. CDR1 SGHDN and CDR2 FVKESK come from the germline V gene. The V and J ends lost 8 bases and 4 bases respectively, with 11 bases between them.

This receptor was obtained from a woman between 18 and 29 years old who had recovered from COVID-19. The chain combines TRBV14 with TRBJ2-2; D is unresolved. Material for sequencing was PBMCs or T cells enriched from blood (not recorded which). The CDR3: CASAPLSTGELFF. CDR3 in DNA: TGTGCCAGCGCCCCCCTGAGCACCGGGGAGCTGTTTTTT.